The T cell receptor (beta chain) under discussion was sequenced for a study of blood T cell repertoires in COVID-19. This CDR3 is built from 14 residues. V was trimmed by 0 bases and J by 5 bases, leaving 10 bases between them. Germline V gives CDR1 SGHAT, CDR2 FQNNGV. The table came from immunoSEQ multiplex PCR; TCRdb's copy has only in-frame clones and leaves some out. The sample yields over 250,000 clones, roughly nine tenths seen once. The TCR sequence derives from a woman in her sixties or seventies who had recovered from COVID-19. The rearrangement links TRBV11-2 to TRBJ1-1; no reliable D call. The sequenced sample consisted of PBMCs or T cells enriched from blood (not recorded which). As DNA, the CDR3 is TGTGCCAGCAGCTTAGATCATCCGGGGACTGAAGCTTTCTTT. It codes for CASSLDHPGTEAFF.